This T cell receptor beta chain was obtained from a study of T-cell reconstitution after alpha-beta-depleted transplantation in children. Preparation of the TCRbeta library involved a method that used unique molecular identifiers. TCRdb analysed the PCR reads with MiXCR anew, one entry per CDR3 protein. Of 350,000 to 450,000 distinct CDR3 sequences listed, 20% are singletons. There are many counts of this clonotype. Source: PBMCs from the stem cell graft donor, taken from the stem cell graft. This TCR came from a human donor who donated a stem cell graft to a child with acute myeloid leukemia.

In DNA form, the CDR3 reads TGCAGCGTTGCGACTAGCGGAAGCACAGATACGCAGTATTTT. Amino acid sequence: CSVATSGSTDTQYF. This sequence joins TRBV29-1 and TRBJ2-3; 9 bases agree with TRBD2. V lost 4 bases and J lost 0; bases outside the gene matches: 2. The CDR3 covers 14 residues. CDR1 and CDR2 from the germline V gene are SQVTM and ANQGSEA.